This TCR beta chain was sequenced for a study of shared clonotypes between healthy human individuals. Overall study context: Serving as donors were two women and a few men, whose ages spanned 18 to 49.

The CDR3 loop spans 14 amino acids. In germline, CDR1 is SQVTM, CDR2 ANQGSEA. V trimming: 6 bases; J trimming: 4 bases; junction bases outside the gene matches: 8. Concerning this clone itself: This specimen includes other DNA sequences encoding the same CDR3.

Clones were read by immunoSEQ multiplex PCR, and TCRdb kept only the in-frame ones, dropping some. The repertoire holds approximately 710,000 clones, with roughly 87% as singletons. This sequence was found in a man younger than 35 in good health. Some clones in this sample may be carry-over from other donors' samples. The J gene is TRBJ2-1, the V gene TRBV29-1, with 8 bases lining up with TRBD1. Sequencing was carried out using memory CD8+ T cells from PBMCs. Indicated subset: CD45RO+ cells pooled with CCR7-negative TemRA cells. Written as DNA, the CDR3 is TGCAGCGTGGAGGGGACAGGCGGATACAATGAGCAGTTCTTC. It encodes CSVEGTGGYNEQFF.